These T cell receptor beta chains were read from a single sample in a study of early stage breast cancer tumors. Using immunoSEQ multiplex PCR, the repertoire was profiled, and TCRdb retains in-frame clones only, with some absent. The sample gives tens of thousands of clones, around three quarters of which show up once; approximately 31% is in the top ten. Material for sequencing was blood. Receptor source: a person aged 45 to 60 with breast cancer. Both conserved end residues are part of each CDR3. D genes are given only for firm matches. The size entry is marked missing in some rows and otherwise reads once, few, many or a size class.

TRBJ1-3	TRBD1	TRBV4-1	few	CASSQVPGGLAGNTIYF	TGCGCCAGCAGCCAAGTGCCAGGGGGCTTGGCTGGAAACACCATATATTTT
TRBJ2-6	NA	TRBV18	NA	CASSPLDSGANVLTF	TGTGCCAGCTCACCACTGGACTCTGGGGCCAACGTCCTGACTTTC
TRBJ1-3	TRBD1	TRBV30	NA	CAWTRQGVGNTIYF	TGTGCCTGGACACGACAGGGCGTTGGAAACACCATATATTTT
TRBJ2-1	NA	TRBV2	NA	CATPRRGGIGDEQFF	TGTGCCACCCCGAGGCGAGGGGGTATTGGCGATGAGCAGTTCTTC
TRBJ2-7	NA	TRBV18	NA	CASSPPTVGSPPYEQYF	TGTGCCAGCTCACCACCAACTGTCGGGAGTCCCCCCTACGAGCAGTACTTC
TRBJ2-1	TRBD2	TRBV2	NA	CASSEGAGSYNEQFF	TGTGCCAGCAGTGAAGGAGCGGGGAGCTACAATGAGCAGTTCTTC
TRBJ1-1	NA	TRBV7-9	NA	CASSLSGGYTEAFF	TGTGCCAGCAGCTTATCTGGGGGCTACACTGAAGCTTTCTTT
TRBJ2-5	NA	TRBV9	NA	CASSVGSLHQETQYF	TGTGCCAGCAGCGTAGGTAGCCTTCACCAAGAGACCCAGTACTTC
TRBJ2-5	NA	TRBV18	few	CASSPYQETQYF	TGTGCCAGCTCACCATACCAAGAGACCCAGTACTTC
TRBJ2-3	TRBD2	TRBV9	NA	CASSVAPGDYTDTQYF	TGTGCCAGCAGCGTAGCACCCGGGGACTACACAGATACGCAGTATTTT
TRBJ2-5	TRBD1	TRBV19	NA	CASSIGYRGQETQYF	TGTGCCAGTAGTATTGGGTACAGGGGCCAAGAGACCCAGTACTTC
TRBJ2-1	NA	TRBV2	NA	CASSESFRNEQFF	TGTGCCAGCAGTGAATCGTTCCGCAATGAGCAGTTCTTC
TRBJ2-3	TRBD2	TRBV7-2	NA	CASSLKGTSGRTDTQYF	TGTGCCAGCAGCCTGAAAGGGACTAGCGGGCGCACAGATACGCAGTATTTT
TRBJ2-1	TRBD1	TRBV6-5	NA	CASSPQGWTYNEQFF	TGTGCCAGCAGCCCACAGGGGTGGACCTACAATGAGCAGTTCTTC
TRBJ1-2	NA	TRBV18	once	CATGERDGSNYGYTF	TGTGCCACCGGGGAGAGGGACGGGTCTAACTATGGCTACACCTTC
TRBJ2-7	NA	TRBV4-3	NA	CASSQERGPYEQYF	TGCGCCAGCAGCCAAGAGAGGGGCCCCTACGAGCAGTACTTC
TRBJ2-2	NA	TRBV5-1	NA	CARGARLLFF	TGCGCCAGGGGGGCCCGGTTACTGTTTTTT
TRBJ1-5	NA	TRBV2	NA	CASSGSTALPPQHF	TGTGCCAGCAGTGGGTCTACCGCCCTACCGCCCCAGCATTTT
TRBJ2-7	TRBD1	TRBV7-8	NA	CASSLEAGTGAHEQYF	TGTGCCAGCAGCTTGGAGGCCGGGACAGGGGCCCACGAGCAGTACTTC
TRBJ2-1	TRBD2	TRBV5-6	NA	CASSLTSGDNEQFF	TGTGCCAGCAGCTTGACTAGCGGAGACAATGAGCAGTTCTTC
TRBJ1-2	NA	TRBV27	NA	CASSLSLSAGWNYGYTF	TGTGCCAGCAGTTTATCGCTGTCTGCCGGATGGAACTATGGCTACACCTTC
TRBJ1-5	NA	TRBV19	few	CASSIDASNQPQHF	TGTGCCAGTAGTATAGACGCCAGCAATCAGCCCCAGCATTTT
TRBJ1-2	TRBD1	TRBV2	NA	CASSGLVGTGIRDGYTF	TGTGCCAGCAGTGGTTTAGTCGGGACAGGGATAAGGGATGGCTACACCTTC
TRBJ1-3	NA	TRBV6-5	NA	CASRAPGGNTIYF	TGTGCCAGCAGGGCCCCTGGGGGAAACACCATATATTTT
TRBJ2-7	TRBD1	TRBV7-9	NA	CASTREAGGNEQYF	TGTGCCAGCACCAGAGAGGCAGGGGGCAACGAGCAGTACTTC
TRBJ1-1	TRBD1	TRBV6-1	NA	CASSPGTVNTEAFF	TGTGCCAGCAGTCCCGGGACAGTGAACACTGAAGCTTTCTTT
TRBJ2-7	TRBD2	TRBV2	NA	CASSEAGTSGSEQYF	TGTGCCAGCAGTGAAGCGGGGACTAGCGGGAGCGAGCAGTACTTC
TRBJ1-1	TRBD1	TRBV6-1	NA	CASRDRGKNTEAFF	TGTGCCAGCAGAGACAGGGGCAAGAACACTGAAGCTTTCTTT
TRBJ2-2	TRBD2	TRBV7-3	NA	CASSLGLAGNTGELFF	TGTGCCAGCAGCTTAGGACTAGCGGGAAACACCGGGGAGCTGTTTTTT
TRBJ2-3	NA	TRBV5-6	once	CASSLGPYTDTQYF	TGTGCCAGCAGTTTGGGGCCCTACACAGATACGCAGTATTTT
TRBJ1-3	NA	TRBV30	NA	CAWSTGYSGNTIYF	TGTGCCTGGAGTACAGGATACTCTGGAAACACCATATATTTT
TRBJ2-1	TRBD2	TRBV15	NA	CATSRILLAGGYNEQFF	TGTGCCACCAGCAGGATCCTACTAGCGGGAGGCTACAATGAGCAGTTCTTC
TRBJ2-2	NA	TRBV4-1	NA	CASNQGGNTGELFF	TGCGCCAGCAACCAGGGGGGGAACACCGGGGAGCTGTTTTTT
TRBJ2-3	NA	TRBV6-6	NA	CASSYVRADTQYF	TGTGCCAGCAGTTACGTGAGGGCTGATACGCAGTATTTT
TRBJ1-1	TRBD1	TRBV11-1	NA	CASSPDRGNTEAFF	TGTGCCAGCAGCCCGGACAGGGGGAACACTGAAGCTTTCTTT
TRBJ1-3	NA	TRBV2	few	CASQSSGNTIYF	TGTGCCAGCCAATCCTCTGGAAACACCATATATTTT
TRBJ2-1	NA	TRBV5-1	NA	CASSLDNEQFF	TGCGCCAGCAGCTTGGACAATGAGCAGTTCTTC
TRBJ1-1	NA	TRBV9	NA	CASSVVQGKATEAFF	TGTGCCAGCAGCGTAGTTCAGGGGAAAGCCACTGAAGCTTTCTTT
TRBJ2-2	TRBD2	TRBV7-3	NA	CASRGLAGGTGELFF	TGTGCCAGCAGGGGACTAGCGGGAGGCACCGGGGAGCTGTTTTTT
TRBJ2-2	NA	TRBV11-3	NA	CASSLTLTGELFF	TGTGCCAGCAGCTTGACATTAACCGGGGAGCTGTTTTTT
TRBJ2-1	NA	TRBV6-4	NA	CASSDAGSPYNEQFF	TGTGCCAGCAGTGATGCAGGGAGTCCTTACAATGAGCAGTTCTTC
TRBJ2-2	TRBD1	TRBV9	NA	CASSTGQGAGTGELFF	TGTGCCAGCAGCACAGGACAGGGGGCCGGTACCGGGGAGCTGTTTTTT